The present T cell receptor beta chain was sequenced within a study of T cells in Graves' hyperthyroidism and ophthalmopathy (dated by TCRdb to between 2018 and 2021). For the wider study: Peripheral blood was collected at initial diagnosis, before any treatment. The 80 to 100 discovery patients were randomly divided into training and test sets at a 7:3 ratio. Prospective prediction of ophthalmopathy was tested in an independent validation cohort of approximately 19 hyperthyroidism patients and some 17 patients who later progressed to ophthalmopathy. A discovery cohort of fewer than 110 patients, approximately 44 with Graves' ophthalmopathy and approximately 57 with stable Graves' hyperthyroidism, was used to find distinguishing TCR V-J signatures. Following sampling, methimazole starting at 30 mg daily was given to hyperthyroidism patients, and high-dose intravenous methylprednisolone was given to ophthalmopathy patients. According to the paper, TCR Vbeta CDR3 sequencing was carried out on more than 120 peripheral blood samples, which came from approximately 41 ophthalmopathy, some 73 hyperthyroidism and roughly 17 progressor patients. The study also compared thyroid tissue and blood T-cell repertoires from about six Graves' hyperthyroidism patients. Broad study findings and their caveats: Ophthalmopathy was separated from stable hyperthyroidism by a 13 V-J signature model, with approximately 90% sensitivity and about 81% specificity obtained in cross-validation and 80%/75% obtained in testing. During validation, the model predicted progression to ophthalmopathy a median of approximately 6.5 months ahead of onset, with around 70% sensitivity and roughly 72% specificity. No statistical method was used to fix the sample size in advance, and group allocation was not hidden from the investigators. Blood samples also contained most of the expanded thyroid clonotypes (frequency above 0.001), which suggests that blood repertoires may reflect thyroid immune responses.

Stable Graves' hyperthyroidism was defined as the absence of progression to ophthalmopathy over 18 months of follow-up. Hyperthyroidism patients were newly diagnosed, with disease duration under 2 months, and aged 18 to 65 years. Any patient with an uncontrolled infection, another autoimmune disease, pregnancy or lactation was excluded. Clinical symptoms, serum thyroxine and TRAb, thyroid ultrasound, and orbital computed tomography formed the basis for the diagnoses. PBMCs were separated from approximately 10 ml of fresh peripheral blood using Ficoll-Paque density gradient centrifugation. Trizol reagent was used to extract total RNA, and RNA quality was then checked on an Agilent 2100 Bioanalyzer. TCR beta CDR3 regions were amplified from RNA transcripts. The TCR CDR3 was subjected to a first round of RT-PCR using the HTBI primer set and the Qiagen OneStep RT-PCR kit. A second multiplex PCR round built the libraries, followed by size selection and purification. Paired-end sequencing of the libraries was performed with 100 bp reads on an Illumina HiSeq2000. The original pipeline was this. SOAPnuke was used to process the raw data, throwing out any read that contained adapters or uncalled bases, had a mean Phred below 15, or lacked an exact constant-primer or identifier match. High-quality paired reads were merged using COPE v1.2.5, and each unique nucleotide sequence was defined as a clonotype. Clonotypes were aligned to IMGT TRBV, TRBD and TRBJ reference segments using MiTCR v1.1. The analysis included only V-J combinations with a frequency above 0.0001, which together covered approximately 99% of the repertoires. A TCS score was defined as the ratio of F50 (clonal expansion) to E x V (chaos), with BLOSUM62-based TCRdist applied between CDR3 peptides within each V-J. Welch's t-statistics and random forest reduced fewer than 550 V-J features to roughly 13, which were used in a naive Bayes classifier (R e1071). TCRdb reworked the public reads: Q25 trimming with fastp, MiXCR clone assembly, productive beta chains retained. Identical CDR3 proteins give one entry, which carries the most common genes and DNA. TCRdb, not the original authors, processed these V and J calls. Here the sample has hundreds of thousands of distinct CDR3 sequences; around 15% occur a single time. The ten largest clones take up more than 8.5% of the sample.

This clonotype occurred a few times. Its antigen specificity is not known. No base quality information exists; no much larger clone differs at one position. Inclusive of the bounding cysteine and phenylalanine, the CDR3 is 14 residues long. Only CDR3 DNA remains: 42 bases, in frame from the first base. The germline V gene (reference sequence) gives CDR1 as GTSNPN and CDR2 as SVGIG. Cut back by 3 bases and 2 bases, the V and J ends lie 8 bases apart. The sequenced sample was blood. This chain is built from TRBV30 and TRBJ2-6; TRBD1 is a weak D gene call, 6 bases matching. This clonotype originated in a woman aged 18 to 35 with Graves' hyperthyroidism. The DNA reads as follows: TGTGCCTGGAGAACAGGGCCTGGGGCCAACGTCCTGACTTTC. It translates to CAWRTGPGANVLTF.